These T cell receptor beta chains were read from a single sample in a study of CD8 T cells in Susac syndrome. TCRdb reprocessed the immunoSEQ multiplex PCR reads with MiXCR, giving one entry per CDR3 protein. Of about 400,000 distinct CDR3 sequences in the sample, around 83% were seen once. Sequencing was performed on CD8+ T cells from PBMCs. These receptors were collected from a human donor with multiple sclerosis. CDR3s include the opening cysteine and the closing phenylalanine or tryptophan. Fields, in order: D gene, J gene, V gene, clone size, CDR3 protein. The D gene is left open where the match is weak. The size of a clone is reported for some rows only, either as once, few or many, or as a class for expanded clones.

d_call: TRBD1
j_call: TRBJ2-1
v_call: TRBV12-3/TRBV12-4
clone_size: .
cdr3_aa: CASSWDRVTYNEQFF

d_call: .
j_call: TRBJ2-5
v_call: TRBV5-4
clone_size: few
cdr3_aa: CASSLAEEGPPEETQYF

d_call: TRBD2
j_call: TRBJ2-3
v_call: TRBV3-1
clone_size: .
cdr3_aa: CASSQVGGGAADTQYF

d_call: .
j_call: TRBJ2-7
v_call: TRBV4-1
clone_size: once
cdr3_aa: CASSQVRDSYEQYF

d_call: .
j_call: TRBJ2-1
v_call: TRBV6-1
clone_size: .
cdr3_aa: CASSEAVSSYNEQFF

d_call: .
j_call: TRBJ2-1
v_call: TRBV15
clone_size: .
cdr3_aa: CATSREVGRIPYNEQFF

d_call: TRBD1
j_call: TRBJ1-5
v_call: TRBV10-3
clone_size: .
cdr3_aa: CAISPGTGDSNQPQHF

d_call: TRBD2
j_call: TRBJ2-5
v_call: TRBV7-9
clone_size: once
cdr3_aa: CASSPAAAGVMETQYF

d_call: .
j_call: TRBJ1-5
v_call: TRBV25-1
clone_size: .
cdr3_aa: CASSESGANQNQPQHF

d_call: TRBD2
j_call: TRBJ2-7
v_call: TRBV4-1
clone_size: .
cdr3_aa: CASSQDPGGYEQYF

d_call: TRBD2
j_call: TRBJ2-2
v_call: TRBV6-1
clone_size: .
cdr3_aa: CASSEVGGSNTGELFF

d_call: .
j_call: TRBJ1-5
v_call: TRBV6-5
clone_size: .
cdr3_aa: CASHSGGGQPQHF

d_call: .
j_call: TRBJ1-1
v_call: TRBV4-1
clone_size: .
cdr3_aa: CASSPSLTGMNTEAFF

d_call: TRBD2
j_call: TRBJ2-1
v_call: TRBV27
clone_size: .
cdr3_aa: CATIGTSGRTSSYNEQFF

d_call: .
j_call: TRBJ2-1
v_call: TRBV5-1
clone_size: .
cdr3_aa: CASSLETGSYNEQFF

d_call: .
j_call: TRBJ2-7
v_call: TRBV6-2/TRBV6-3
clone_size: once
cdr3_aa: CASSHGGHHEQYF

d_call: TRBD1
j_call: TRBJ1-1
v_call: TRBV6-6
clone_size: .
cdr3_aa: CASRLGTGFEAFF

d_call: .
j_call: TRBJ1-4
v_call: TRBV28
clone_size: .
cdr3_aa: CASGTEIISTNEKLFF

d_call: TRBD2
j_call: TRBJ2-5
v_call: TRBV3-1
clone_size: .
cdr3_aa: CASRPTTSGGIQETQYF

d_call: TRBD1
j_call: TRBJ1-2
v_call: TRBV28
clone_size: few
cdr3_aa: CASRYRDRVYGYTF

d_call: .
j_call: TRBJ2-7
v_call: TRBV4-1
clone_size: .
cdr3_aa: CASSGPREQYF

d_call: TRBD1
j_call: TRBJ2-3
v_call: TRBV6-1
clone_size: .
cdr3_aa: CASSTGETDTQYF

d_call: TRBD1
j_call: TRBJ2-1
v_call: TRBV4-1
clone_size: .
cdr3_aa: CASSQEQGAYNEQFF